These 18 T cell receptor beta chains were sequenced from one sample in a study of blood T cell repertoires in COVID-19. Data came from immunoSEQ multiplex PCR; TCRdb stores just in-frame clones and leaves some out. The repertoire holds approximately 250,000 clones, with 75% to 90% as singletons. Material for sequencing was PBMCs or T cells enriched from blood (not recorded which). All receptors come from a woman aged 25 to 39 with acute COVID-19.

The chain combines TRBV6-2 or TRBV6-3 with TRBJ1-2; 7 nucleotides line up with TRBD1. This CDR3 comprises 15 residues. Unmatched junction bases numbered 9, after V lost 5 bases and J lost 3 bases. Germline CDR1 is MNHEY and CDR2 is SVGEGT. CDR3 amino acids: CASSTDRALYYGYTF. In DNA form, the CDR3 reads TGTGCCAGCAGTACAGACAGGGCTCTCTACTATGGCTACACCTTC.

V gene TRBV28 combines with J gene TRBJ2-1; no firm D call. Trimming shortened V by 5 bases and J by 6 bases, and 11 bases separated the two germline ends. The CDR3 is 13 residues long. CDR1 and CDR2 from the germline V gene are MDHEN and SYDVKM. The DNA of the CDR3 is TGTGCCAGCAGTCTAGGTCTTCCCAATGAGCAGTTCTTC. Protein sequence: CASSLGLPNEQFF.

This chain connects TRBV28 to TRBJ2-1; weak D call: TRBD1 (5 bases). This CDR3 comprises 14 residues. Looked up from germline, CDR1 is MDHEN and CDR2 is SYDVKM. Trimming took off 6 bases at V and 4 bases at J, with 13 bases between the two ends. Here the CDR3 DNA reads TGTGCCAGCAGAAGGGGCCTTACTTACAATGAGCAGTTCTTC. Translated, it gives CASRRGLTYNEQFF.

The table lists this clone with a count of one. This sequence joins TRBV5-1 and TRBJ2-7, with 10 nucleotides matching TRBD1. CDR1 SGHRS and CDR2 YFSETQ come from the germline V gene. The CDR3 consists of 16 residues. The J segment lost 3 bases and the V segment lost 4 bases, leaving 10 bases of the junction unmatched. In nucleotides, the CDR3 is TGCGCCAGCAGCGAACGGACAGGGGGAATCGGCTACGAGCAGTACTTC. It yields the protein CASSERTGGIGYEQYF.

This sequence joins TRBV11-2 and TRBJ2-7, with a weak D call TRBD2 (5 bases). V lost 0 bases and J lost 6, with 27 bases in between. Per the germline V gene, CDR1 is SGHAT and CDR2 is FQNNGV. The CDR3 is made up of 19 amino acids. The CDR3 protein is CASSLDFLYGPGKTGEQYF. The CDR3 region has the DNA TGTGCCAGCAGCTTAGATTTTCTCTATGGTCCGGGGAAAACTGGCGAGCAGTACTTC.

The CDR3, as DNA: TGTGCCAGCAGTCGGGACAGATTCACAGATACGCAGTATTTT. Residues: CASSRDRFTDTQYF. The V call is TRBV7-9, the J call TRBJ2-3; 7 nucleotides match TRBD1. Germline CDR1 reads SEHNR; CDR2 reads FQNEAQ (reference sequence). Trimming took 6 bases from V and 2 from J; bases not matched to a gene: 5. This CDR3 region has 14 residues.

V usage is TRBV7-3 and J usage is TRBJ2-3; 13 bases match TRBD2. The V and J ends lost 5 bases and 2 bases, in that order; junction bases with no gene match: 4. Germline CDR1 SGHTA, CDR2 FQGTGA. CDR3 size: 16 residues. CDR3 nucleotides: TGTGCCAGCAGCCGGGGACTAGCGGGATCCACAGATACGCAGTATTTT. Amino acid sequence: CASSRGLAGSTDTQYF.

The V call is TRBV27, the J call TRBJ1-1, with 8 bases fitting TRBD1. J was trimmed by 1 base and V by 3 bases; bases with no gene match: 16. Germline CDR1 and CDR2: MNHEY and SMNVEV (reference sequence). The CDR3 is 19 residues long. DNA of the CDR3: TGTGCCAGCAGTTTTTCAGGCAGGGGGCGGCCGCTCCGGAACACTGAAGCTTTCTTT. Translated: CASSFSGRGRPLRNTEAFF.

V gene TRBV2 combines with J gene TRBJ2-3, with 7 bases that match TRBD1. Losses at the gene ends were 5 bases for V and 7 bases for J; bases not matched to a gene: 6. Per the germline V gene, CDR1 is SNHLY and CDR2 is FYNNEI. The CDR3 contains 13 residues. The CDR3 DNA reads as TGTGCCAGCAGTTTTCAGGGGGTCAATACGCAGTATTTT. Translating it yields CASSFQGVNTQYF.

V and J are TRBV7-9 and TRBJ1-5; TRBD1 matches at 11 bases. The CDR3 is 17 residues long. Germline CDR1 is SEHNR and CDR2 is FQNEAQ (reference sequence). Unmatched junction bases numbered 5, after V lost 0 bases and J lost 4 bases. The CDR3 DNA is TGTGCCAGCAGCTTAGCGCCGGACAGGGGGCGGAATCAGCCCCAGCATTTT. It translates to CASSLAPDRGRNQPQHF.

CDR3 sequence reads: CASSYSVVGDPYEQYF. CDR3 DNA: TGTGCCAGCAGTTACTCGGTTGTCGGGGATCCCTACGAGCAGTACTTC. This chain joins TRBV6-5 and TRBJ2-7; the D gene is possibly TRBD2 (5 bases). Germline CDR1 and CDR2: MNHEY and SVGAGI. This CDR3 is built from 16 residues. The V end lost 0 bases, the J end lost 2 bases, and 14 bases lay between the germline ends.

This clone showed up just once. V is TRBV7-9 and J is TRBJ2-5; 8 bases line up with TRBD1. The CDR3 contains 15 residues. Germline V gene lookup returns CDR1 SEHNR and CDR2 FQNEAQ (reference sequence). Trimming took 1 base from V and 5 from J; bases not matched to a gene: 6. The CDR3 nucleotides are TGTGCCAGCAGCTTAGTGGCAGGGGGCGTTGAGACCCAGTACTTC. Translated: CASSLVAGGVETQYF.

V and J are TRBV4-3 and TRBJ1-6; the match to TRBD1 covers 10 bases. The V and J ends lost 0 bases and 6 bases, in that order; junction bases with no gene match: 2. The germline CDR1 and CDR2 sequences are LGHNA and YSLEER. This CDR3 comprises 16 residues. Here the CDR3 reads CASSQDRTGGNSPLHF. The CDR3 nucleotides are TGCGCCAGCAGCCAAGACCGGACAGGGGGTAATTCACCCCTCCACTTT.

J is TRBJ2-1 and V is TRBV11-2; tentative D call: TRBD2 (5 bases). Germline V gene data show CDR1 as SGHAT and CDR2 as FQNNGV. The CDR3 loop spans 14 amino acids. V lost 5 bases, J lost 8 bases, and 16 bases lay in between. In nucleotides, the CDR3 is TGTGCCAGCAGCGCGACTACCGCCGGGGATGAGCAGTTCTTC. This encodes CASSATTAGDEQFF.

This clone has only one observation. V gene TRBV5-4 combines with J gene TRBJ2-1, with 8 positions matching TRBD2. V gave up 0 bases and J gave up 6 bases; unmatched junction bases: 8. Germline assignment: CDR1 SGHNT and CDR2 YYREEE (reference sequence). This CDR3 has 16 residues. CDR3: CASSLASRTSLNEQFF. CDR3 DNA: TGTGCCAGCAGCTTGGCCAGTAGGACTAGCCTCAATGAGCAGTTCTTC.

The chain employs TRBV28 and TRBJ2-7; TRBD1 aligns across 11 bases. Germline V lookup: CDR1 MDHEN, CDR2 SYDVKM. The ends lost 5 bases at V and 5 bases at J; junction bases unmatched: 5. The CDR3 contains 14 residues. The CDR3 sequence: CASSRGQGADEQYF. Written as DNA, the CDR3 is TGTGCCAGCAGTCGAGGACAGGGGGCCGACGAGCAGTACTTC. Combining the CDR3 with reference TRBV28 and TRBJ2-7 gives the whole variable domain DVKVTQSSRYLVKRTGEKVFLECVQDMDHENMFWYRQDPGLGLRLIYFSYDVKMKEKGDIPEGYSVSREKKERFSLILESASTNQTSMYLCASSRGQGADEQYFGPGTRLTVT.

V and J are TRBV27 and TRBJ2-7; tentative D call: TRBD2 (5 bases). The ends were cut back, 8 bases at V and 1 base at J, with 12 bases in the middle. Germline lookup yields CDR1 MNHEY and CDR2 SMNVEV (reference sequence). The CDR3 sequence is 13 residues long. The CDR3: CASSGRTSYEQYF. The CDR3 DNA reads TGTGCCAGCTCCGGACGGACTTCCTACGAGCAGTACTTC.

The rearrangement links TRBV5-4 to TRBJ1-1, with D possibly TRBD1 on 6 matching bases. The CDR3 sequence is 15 residues long. V shed 4 bases and J shed 1 base, with 14 bases lying between them. The germline V gene has CDR1 SGHNT and CDR2 YYREEE (reference sequence). CDR3 amino acids: CASSKDSGRNTEAFF. CDR3 nucleotides: TGTGCCAGCAGCAAGGACAGTGGAAGGAACACTGAAGCTTTCTTT.